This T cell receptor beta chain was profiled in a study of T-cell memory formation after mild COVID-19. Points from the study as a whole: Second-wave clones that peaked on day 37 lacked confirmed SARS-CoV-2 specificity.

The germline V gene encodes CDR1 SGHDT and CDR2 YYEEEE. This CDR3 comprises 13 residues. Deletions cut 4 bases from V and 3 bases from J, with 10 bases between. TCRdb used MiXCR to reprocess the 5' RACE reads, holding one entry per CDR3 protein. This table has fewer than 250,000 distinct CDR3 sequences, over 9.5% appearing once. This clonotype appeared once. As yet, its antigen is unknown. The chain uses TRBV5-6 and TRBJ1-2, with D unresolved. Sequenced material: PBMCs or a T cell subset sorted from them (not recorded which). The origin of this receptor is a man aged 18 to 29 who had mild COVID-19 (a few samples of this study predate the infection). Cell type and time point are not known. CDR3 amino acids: CASSLGRYYGYTF. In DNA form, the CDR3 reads TGTGCCAGCAGCCTCGGACGGTACTATGGCTACACCTTC.